The 8 T cell receptor beta chains below all came from one sample that was sequenced in a study of CD8 T cells in ankylosing spondylitis. From the 5' RACE reads, TCRdb called clonotypes with MiXCR, one entry per CDR3 protein. The table records 210,000 or so distinct CDR3 sequences, approximately 24% of them present only once. Sequenced: blood, either unsorted or a sorted T cell fraction (not recorded which). The source of these receptors is a male donor with ankylosing spondylitis or in good health (not recorded which).

This clonotype appeared many times. The J gene is TRBJ2-1, the V gene TRBV5-1; a weak D match, TRBD2 (5 bases). The CDR3 consists of 14 residues. CDR1 is SGHRS and CDR2 is YFSETQ in the germline V gene. Trimming left V 0 bases short and J 8 bases short, with 12 bases between. The CDR3 sequence: CASSLGGSPHEQFF. CDR3 DNA: TGCGCCAGCAGCTTGGGAGGGAGTCCCCATGAGCAGTTCTTC.

V gene TRBV29-1 combines with J gene TRBJ2-3; D remains ambiguous. The V end lost 5 bases, the J end lost 2 bases, and 5 bases lay between the germline ends. Germline loops: CDR1 SQVTM, CDR2 ANQGSEA. This CDR3 is built from 11 residues. The CDR3 loop reads CSVRVTDTQYF. The CDR3 DNA reads as TGCAGCGTTCGCGTCACAGATACGCAGTATTTT.

This clonotype was counted ten times or more. V gene TRBV20-1 combines with J gene TRBJ2-3; no firm D call. Germline loops: CDR1 DFQATT, CDR2 SNEGSKA (reference sequence). The CDR3 is 13 residues long. The V and J ends lost 4 bases and 1 base respectively, with 9 bases between them. This CDR3 reads CSAILPGTDTQYF. For the CDR3, the DNA is TGCAGTGCTATTTTACCAGGCACAGATACGCAGTATTTT.

For this clonotype: The junction and the germline gene differ at one end; a read error may be behind it. This chain links TRBV6-2 or TRBV6-3 with TRBJ2-7; 7 positions match TRBD1. CDR3 length: 14 residues. Germline loops: CDR1 MNHEY, CDR2 SVGEGT. The CDR3 DNA is TGTGCCTTGCTGGACAGGCGATCGTGTTACGAGCAGCACTTC. Its protein is CALLDRRSCYEQHF.

This clonotype has at least ten counts. The rearrangement uses TRBV10-3 and TRBJ2-7; 10 bases align to TRBD1. The CDR3 is 15 amino acids. The germline V gene has CDR1 ENHRY and CDR2 SYGVKD. The J segment lost 3 bases and the V segment lost 0 bases, leaving 2 bases of the junction unmatched. The CDR3 reads CAISESTGGHYEQYF. The CDR3 coding sequence is TGTGCCATCAGTGAGTCGACAGGGGGCCACTACGAGCAGTACTTC.

This clonotype was recorded many times. Here the CDR3 DNA reads TGCAGTGCTAGAGGTGGTAGCGGGAGTTTGGAGACCCAGTACTTC. Translation gives CSARGGSGSLETQYF. V and J are TRBV20-1 and TRBJ2-5, with 9 bases identical to TRBD2. Germline V gene data show CDR1 as DFQATT and CDR2 as SNEGSKA (reference sequence). The CDR3 spans 15 residues. The J segment lost 5 bases and the V segment lost 1 base, leaving 8 bases of the junction unmatched.

The J gene is TRBJ2-1, the V gene TRBV12-3 or TRBV12-4; D call uncertain. The V and J ends lost 6 bases and 0 bases respectively, with 21 bases between them. This CDR3 has 18 amino acids. The CDR3 DNA sequence: TGTGCCAGCAGCCGCCCTTATGGGCTTGCCAGCTCCTACAATGAGCAGTTCTTC. It encodes CASSRPYGLASSYNEQFF.

Ten or more counts support this clonotype. This rearrangement joins TRBV5-1 to TRBJ2-6, with 10 positions matching TRBD1. CDR1 is SGHRS, CDR2 YFSETQ, per germline. CDR3 size: 19 residues. J lost 0 bases, V lost 2 bases, and 8 bases had no gene match. The CDR3 spells CASSFRDRGFSSGANVLTF. The CDR3 DNA is TGCGCCAGCAGCTTCCGGGACAGGGGTTTCAGCTCTGGGGCCAACGTCCTGACTTTC.